Listed here are 21 T cell receptor beta chains from one sample, sequenced in a study of chemoradiotherapy in HPV16-positive cancers. Clones were sequenced by immunoSEQ multiplex PCR, and TCRdb holds only the in-frame ones, with some missing. The sample consists of some 10,000 clones, roughly two thirds of them appearing once. The specimen was collected from a patient who underwent chemoradiotherapy. The receptors derive from a human donor with HPV-associated anogenital cancer.

This clone was observed a few times. The chain has TRBV5-3 and TRBJ2-2; D is perhaps TRBD1 (6 bases). TRBV5-3 is known as an ORF, though its function is uncertain. The V and J ends lost 5 bases and 7 bases respectively, with 18 bases between them. There are 15 residues in the CDR3. This chain's CDR3 is CARRRQGWGHGELFF. The CDR3 DNA sequence: TGTGCCAGAAGGCGGCAGGGGTGGGGGCACGGGGAGCTGTTTTTT.

V and J are TRBV19 and TRBJ2-3; no clear D gene. The V end lost 4 bases, the J end lost 2 bases, and 1 base lay between the germline ends. This CDR3 has 11 amino acids. Looked up from germline, CDR1 is LNHDA and CDR2 is SQIVND (reference sequence). This chain's CDR3 is CASSTTDTQYF. For the CDR3, the DNA is TGTGCCAGTAGTACCACAGATACGCAGTATTTT.

The chain uses TRBV30 and TRBJ1-1; a weak D match, TRBD1 (5 bases). Germline V gene data show CDR1 as GTSNPN and CDR2 as SVGIG (reference sequence). The CDR3 is 13 residues long. V lost 3 bases, J lost 10 bases, and 18 bases lay in between. As DNA, the CDR3 is TGTGCCTGGAGGGCTCAGGGAAAGGGGAGAGCTTTCTTT. Its protein product is CAWRAQGKGRAFF.

This chain uses TRBV30 with TRBJ1-1; D not resolved. Deletions cut 3 bases from V and 3 bases from J, with 17 bases between. Germline CDR1 and CDR2: GTSNPN and SVGIG (reference sequence). This CDR3 contains 15 residues. CDR3 coding DNA: TGTGCCTGGAGCGGTTTTGGACGGGCCTACACTGAAGCTTTCTTT. This sequence encodes CAWSGFGRAYTEAFF.

The V call is TRBV30, the J call TRBJ2-5, with a possible D match to TRBD1 (6 bases). V was shortened by 8 bases and J by 6 bases, with 19 bases between the two germline ends. CDR3 length: 13 residues. Germline-derived CDR1 and CDR2 are GTSNPN and SVGIG (reference sequence). CDR3 in DNA: TGTGCCGTTACAGACAGGCTGTTAAAGACCCAGTACTTC. It encodes CAVTDRLLKTQYF.

This clone turned up a few times. V usage is TRBV10-3 and J usage is TRBJ1-5; D gene unclear. The CDR3 totals 13 residues. In germline, CDR1 is ENHRY, CDR2 SYGVKD. V dropped 2 bases and J dropped 5 bases, with 7 bases sitting between them. CDR3 sequence: CAISEAGYQPQHF. The CDR3 bases are TGTGCCATCAGTGAGGCGGGGTATCAGCCCCAGCATTTT.

V is TRBV9 and J is TRBJ2-3, with D hard to call. The length of the CDR3 is 16 residues. Looked up from germline, CDR1 is SGDLS and CDR2 is YYNGEE. Trimming cost V 1 base and J 0 bases, with 12 bases left between them. CDR3 in amino acids: CASSVKPITSTDTQYF. As DNA, the CDR3 is TGTGCCAGCAGCGTAAAACCCATAACTAGCACAGATACGCAGTATTTT. The full variable domain, with the rest looked up from reference TRBV9 and TRBJ2-3, is DSGVTQTPKHLITATGQRVTLRCSPRSGDLSVYWYQQSLDQGLQFLIQYYNGEERAKGNILERFSAQQFPDLHSELNLSSLELGDSALYFCASSVKPITSTDTQYFGPGTRLTVL.

V is TRBV30 and J is TRBJ2-2; no reliable D call. Between the trimmed V and J ends, which lost 2 bases and 6 bases, there was a span of 7 bases. CDR1 is GTSNPN, CDR2 SVGIG, per germline (reference sequence). This CDR3 has 12 residues. As DNA, the CDR3 is TGTGCCTGGAGTTGGGTGGCCGGGGAGCTGTTTTTT. This sequence encodes CAWSWVAGELFF. Complete variable domain (other parts from reference TRBV30 and TRBJ2-2): SQTIHQWPATLVQPVGSPLSLECTVEGTSNPNLYWYRQAAGRGLQLLFYSVGIGQISSEVPQNLSASRPQDRQFILSSKKLLLSDSGFYLCAWSWVAGELFFGEGSRLTVL.

The chain employs TRBV6-5 and TRBJ1-2; 7 bases are shared with TRBD1. The junction had 7 bases not matched to a gene; V was cut back by 6 bases and J by 3 bases. This CDR3 spans 14 amino acids. Germline V gene lookup returns CDR1 MNHEY and CDR2 SVGAGI. DNA for the CDR3: TGTGCCAGCAGCCGGGACAGCACACACTATGGCTACACCTTC. This encodes CASSRDSTHYGYTF.

The chain joins TRBV7-2 to TRBJ2-1; D gene uncertain. Trimming removed 3 bases from V and 8 bases from J, with 11 bases in between. CDR3 length: 13 amino acids. Looked up from germline, CDR1 is SGHTA and CDR2 is FQGNSA. CDR3 sequence reads: CASSFLGGYEQFF. CDR3 nucleotide sequence: TGTGCCAGCAGCTTTTTAGGTGGCTATGAGCAGTTCTTC.

The table lists this clone with a count of one. The chain recombines TRBV11-2 with TRBJ1-1; D is undetermined. This CDR3 region has 13 residues. V gave up 3 bases and J gave up 0 bases, with 5 bases separating them. The V gene's germline CDR1 is SGHAT and CDR2 FQNNGV. This chain's CDR3 is CASSFNLNTEAFF. In DNA, the CDR3 is TGTGCCAGCAGCTTTAATTTGAACACTGAAGCTTTCTTT.

In DNA form, the CDR3 reads TGTGCCAGCAGCTTTAATGCCGGCACAGATACGCAGTATTTT. Residues: CASSFNAGTDTQYF. J is TRBJ2-3 and V is TRBV5-6, with unresolved D. Germline CDR1 and CDR2: SGHDT and YYEEEE. The CDR3 sequence is 14 residues long. Trimming left V 2 bases short and J 1 base short, with 8 bases between.

The chain has TRBV28 and TRBJ1-1; weak D call: TRBD1 (6 bases). Between the trimmed V and J ends, which lost 4 bases and 2 bases, there was a span of 11 bases. Germline assignment: CDR1 MDHEN and CDR2 SYDVKM. The CDR3 runs to 14 residues. The CDR3 reads CASSSGHRNTEAFF. Written as DNA, the CDR3 is TGTGCCAGCAGTTCGGGACACAGAAACACTGAAGCTTTCTTT.

The rearrangement links TRBV6-1 to TRBJ2-7; 8 nucleotides agree with TRBD1. Germline V lookup: CDR1 MNHNS, CDR2 SASEGT. This CDR3 spans 14 amino acids. With 1 base clipped from V and 4 bases from J, the junction kept 3 bases outside the gene matches. The chain's CDR3 is CASSEGTGLYEQYF. The CDR3 coding sequence is TGTGCCAGCAGTGAAGGGACAGGGTTATACGAGCAGTACTTC.

This chain uses TRBV19 with TRBJ1-1; 8 bases agree with TRBD1. The trim removed 5 bases at V and 7 bases at J, leaving 3 bases unmatched. Germline CDR1 LNHDA, CDR2 SQIVND (reference sequence). The CDR3 is 12 residues long. Written as DNA, the CDR3 is TGTGCCAGTAGTCCACAGGGGGGTGAAGCTTTCTTT. Its translation: CASSPQGGEAFF.

This clone was counted between two and nine times. The J gene is TRBJ2-7, the V gene TRBV27; 9 bases line up with TRBD2. Per germline, CDR1 MNHEY and CDR2 SMNVEV (reference sequence). V shed 6 bases and J 1 base; nucleotides not matched to a gene: 4. The CDR3 extends over 14 amino acids. CDR3 protein: CASRVTSGSYEQYF. The CDR3 DNA is TGTGCCAGCAGGGTGACTAGCGGATCCTACGAGCAGTACTTC.

V and J are TRBV7-3 and TRBJ2-2; tentative D call: TRBD1 (5 bases). Germline-derived CDR1 and CDR2 are SGHTA and FQGTGA. Trimming shortened V by 3 bases and J by 3 bases, and 8 bases separated the two germline ends. The CDR3 spans 14 residues. The CDR3 protein is CASSLDTYTGELFF. The CDR3 nucleotides read TGTGCCAGCAGCTTGGACACATACACCGGGGAGCTGTTTTTT. Full variable domain (outside the CDR3, taken from reference TRBV7-3 and TRBJ2-2): GAGVSQTPSNKVTEKGKYVELRCDPISGHTALYWYRQSLGQGPEFLIYFQGTGAADDSGLPNDRFFAVRPEGSVSTLKIQRTERGDSAVYLCASSLDTYTGELFFGEGSRLTVL.

V is TRBV28 and J is TRBJ2-6, with D unresolved. In germline, CDR1 is MDHEN, CDR2 SYDVKM. With 3 bases removed from V and 4 bases from J, the gap between germline ends came to 10 bases. The CDR3 totals 15 residues. CDR3 DNA sequence: TGTGCCAGCAGTTTTAAGTCCTTGGGGGCCAACGTCCTGACTTTC. Translation: CASSFKSLGANVLTF.

This chain joins TRBV4-1 and TRBJ2-1; 14 nucleotides align to TRBD2. This CDR3 comprises 18 residues. J lost 5 bases, V lost 1 base, and 7 bases had no gene match. Germline V lookup: CDR1 MGHRA, CDR2 YSYEKL. In nucleotides, the CDR3 is TGCGCCAGCAGCCAAGTAGATCTGGGACTAGCGGGAGACAATGAGCAGTTCTTC. This sequence encodes CASSQVDLGLAGDNEQFF.

J is TRBJ1-4 and V is TRBV5-4; 7 nucleotides align to TRBD1. CDR1 SGHNT and CDR2 YYREEE come from the germline V gene (reference sequence). The CDR3 consists of 16 residues. V was clipped by 0 bases and J by 7 bases; unmatched bases: 9. The chain's CDR3 is CASSLDGGGTAEKLFF. CDR3 bases: TGTGCCAGCAGCTTGGATGGAGGGGGCACGGCTGAAAAACTGTTTTTT.

The chain employs TRBV4-2 and TRBJ2-5; no definite D call. Germline V gene data show CDR1 as LGHNA and CDR2 as YNFKEQ. CDR3 length: 15 residues. Trimming removed 0 bases at V and 2 bases at J, with 10 bases between. The CDR3 nucleotides are TGTGCCAGCAGCCAAGATGGGTCGAATCAAGAGACCCAGTACTTC. This sequence encodes CASSQDGSNQETQYF.